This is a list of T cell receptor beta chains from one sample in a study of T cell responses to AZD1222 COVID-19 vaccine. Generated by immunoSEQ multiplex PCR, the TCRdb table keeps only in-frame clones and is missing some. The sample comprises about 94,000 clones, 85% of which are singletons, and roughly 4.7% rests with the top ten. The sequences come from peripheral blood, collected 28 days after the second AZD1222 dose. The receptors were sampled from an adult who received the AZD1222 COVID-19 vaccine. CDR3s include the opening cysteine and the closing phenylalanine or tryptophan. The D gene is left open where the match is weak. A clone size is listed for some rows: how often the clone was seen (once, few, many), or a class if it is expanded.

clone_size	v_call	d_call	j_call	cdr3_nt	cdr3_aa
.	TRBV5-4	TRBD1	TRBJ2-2	TGTGCCAGCAGCTCTGGACAGGGAGGCACCGGGGAGCTGTTTTTT	CASSSGQGGTGELFF
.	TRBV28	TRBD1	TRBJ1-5	TGTGCCAGCACGGGACAGGGGTCAAGCAATCAGCCCCAGCATTTT	CASTGQGSSNQPQHF
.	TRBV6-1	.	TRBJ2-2	TGTGCCAGCAGTGAATTCCGGTCTGTCGGGGAGCTGTTTTTT	CASSEFRSVGELFF
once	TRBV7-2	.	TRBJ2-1	TGTGCCAGCAGCTTAGGGAGGGGGGAATACAATGAGCAGTTCTTC	CASSLGRGEYNEQFF
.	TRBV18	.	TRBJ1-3	TGTGCCAGCTCACCACGGACAGAAGGAAACACCATATATTTT	CASSPRTEGNTIYF
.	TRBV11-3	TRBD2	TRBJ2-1	TGTGCCAGCAGCTGGGGGGGAGCCTCCTACAATGAGCAGTTCTTC	CASSWGGASYNEQFF
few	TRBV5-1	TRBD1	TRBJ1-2	TGCGCCAGCAGCTTGACAGGGGGTAGGAATGGCTACACCTTC	CASSLTGGRNGYTF
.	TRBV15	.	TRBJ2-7	TGTGCCACCAGCAGAGATCAAGGGGTTGGCGAGCAGTACTTC	CATSRDQGVGEQYF
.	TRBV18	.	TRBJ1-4	TGTGCCAGCTCATTAAGGAGGGGTGACGGTGAAAAACTGTTTTTT	CASSLRRGDGEKLFF
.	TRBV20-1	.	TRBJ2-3	TGCAGTGCTAGTGTCGCACGGATCACAGATACGCAGTATTTT	CSASVARITDTQYF
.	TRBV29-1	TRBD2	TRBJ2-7	TGCAGCGTTGAAGATCAGGAGCGGGGGGGCTCCTACGAGCAGTACTTC	CSVEDQERGGSYEQYF
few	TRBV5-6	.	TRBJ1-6	TGTGCCAGCAGCTTAGGGAGGTGGTACTCACCCCTCCACTTT	CASSLGRWYSPLHF
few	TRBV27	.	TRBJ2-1	TGTGCCAGCAGAGCTGGACGTGTAACGGGCAATGAGCAGTTCTTC	CASRAGRVTGNEQFF
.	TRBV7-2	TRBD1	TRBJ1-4	TGTGCCAGCAGCCGGCTGGGGACAGGGACCCTGGGAGAACTGTTTTTT	CASSRLGTGTLGELFF
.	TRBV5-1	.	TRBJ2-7	TGCGCCAGCAGCCCCCGGGGTCCGGAGGACGAGCAGTACTTC	CASSPRGPEDEQYF
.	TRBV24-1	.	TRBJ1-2	TGTGCCACCAGTGATTTGCAGCAGATGTATGGCTACACCTTC	CATSDLQQMYGYTF
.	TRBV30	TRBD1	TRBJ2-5	TGTGCCTGGAGCCCGGGACAGGCCGAAGAGACCCAGTACTTC	CAWSPGQAEETQYF
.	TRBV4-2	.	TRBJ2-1	TGTGCCAGCAGACAAAGAGCGGCAGGGCCTAATGAGCAGTTCTTC	CASRQRAAGPNEQFF
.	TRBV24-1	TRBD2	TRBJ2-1	TGTGCCACCAGTGATTCCGGGGGGACGCACGAGGAGCAGTTCTTC	CATSDSGGTHEEQFF
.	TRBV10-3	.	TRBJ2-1	TGTGCCATCAGGCCCCGGGGGGCTTACAATGAGCAGTTCTTC	CAIRPRGAYNEQFF